This TCR beta chain was sequenced in a study of metastatic and nonmetastatic thyroid tumors. Across the study: The study looked at repertoires side by side in blood and in tumor or nodule tissue from malignant and benign thyroid patients.

General observations from the study: The study reportedly found significantly higher TCR beta diversity in malignant thyroid tumors than benign nodules, in blood and tumor.

This clone came up a few times. Its antigen is still unknown. At one end, the junction sequence differs from germline, possibly due to a read error. The CDR3 contains 16 residues. From germline, CDR1 is ENHRY and CDR2 SYGVKD. All patients were treatment-naive before thyroid surgery. Through MiXCR, TCRdb re-clonotyped the PCR reads. The table lists about 27,000 clones, 20% to 30% of them singletons, with more than 5% in the top ten. The sequence came from a female donor with papillary thyroid cancer or a benign thyroid nodule (not recorded which). Some clones in this sample may be carry-over from other donors' samples. The rearrangement uses TRBV10-3 and TRBJ2-7; TRBD1 matches 7 bases. Sequenced sample: blood. The CDR3 bases are TGTGCCATCAGTGGAGGACCGGGACAGAGCTCCTACGAGCATTACTTC. Translated, it gives CAISGGPGQSSYEHYF.